This TCR beta chain was obtained from a study of CD8 T cells in ankylosing spondylitis. Points from the study as a whole: Disease-linked clones had a CD8+ phenotype and relatively low frequency in peripheral blood. Existing reports had already noted some motif variants in reactive arthritis synovial fluid and blood. Reported data indicate significant enrichment of disease-linked clones within matched ankylosing spondylitis synovial fluid. What seemed typical of ankylosing spondylitis blood was a TCR beta motif built from about 8 highly homologous variants.

The table lists this clonotype with a few counts. Its target is not known. Library preparation for TCR beta used quantitative 5'-RACE with molecular barcodes. In TCRdb, the 5' RACE reads were re-called with MiXCR into one record per CDR3 protein. This table holds more than 400,000 distinct CDR3 sequences, about 5% found once. J gave up 3 bases and V 5 bases, and 10 bases lay outside the gene matches. CDR3 size: 15 residues. Germline-derived CDR1 and CDR2 are SGHTA and FQGNSA. The chain recombines TRBV7-2 with TRBJ2-7, with 7 bases aligning to TRBD1. Sequencing used blood, either unsorted or a sorted T cell fraction (not recorded which). The receptor was isolated from a male donor with ankylosing spondylitis. CDR3 protein: CASSRTGFGIYEQYF. CDR3 nucleotide sequence: TGTGCCAGCAGCCGGACAGGCTTCGGGATCTACGAGCAGTACTTC.